This TCR beta chain was sequenced during a study of blood T cells in healthy people across ages (dated by TCRdb to between 2014 and 2017). The study in broad terms: In model experiments, template switching captured about one uniquely barcoded TCR beta cDNA molecule for every two T cells. The donors were divided into four age groups: young (average around 16 years), middle-aged (approximately 39), aged (approximately 64) and long-lived (nearly 85). Age-related changes in TCR beta repertoire diversity were measured in the study by deep sequencing normalized with unique cDNA molecular identifiers. For two donors (one aged 18 to 29 and one aged 80 or older), the study analyzed two additional independent replicas of 1 million unique cDNA reads from the same blood draw. To avoid experimental bias, donors of different ages were distributed randomly across sequencing lanes.

Receptors were amplified or captured by 5' RACE. Sequencing took place on an Illumina HiSeq 2500. A second roughly 6 to 11 cycle PCR used a sample-barcoded 5' primer and a J-beta primer mix. A unique molecular identifier was introduced onto each TCR beta cDNA molecule by a template-switch 5' adaptor carrying 12 random nucleotides. Each sample yielded at least 3 million CDR3-containing paired-end reads. The Mint cDNA synthesis kit, primed by a TRBC-specific oligonucleotide, was used to synthesize first-strand cDNA from all RNA. After uracil-DNA glycosylase treatment, a first 18-cycle PCR used universal primers M1SS and BC2_uni_R on all cDNA. As for how the authors treated the data: Normalization of each sample was performed by random selection of 1 million high-quality reads, each carrying a distinct molecular identifier. Instead of being binned into consensus sequences, reads with shared molecular identifiers were discarded. CDR3 identification, clonotype clustering and error correction used MiTCR with a Q25 quality threshold and the strictest error-elimination algorithm. A nonparametric unseen species model with Euler transformation was used to estimate a lower bound on total TCR beta diversity. The public reads were reanalyzed by TCRdb: fastp trimming at Q25, MiXCR alignment, in-frame beta chains only. Under each unique CDR3 protein, matching rows form one entry showing the most common genes and DNA. TCRdb assigned the V and J calls; the authors' analysis was not used. The sample table holds about 640,000 distinct CDR3 sequences, of which roughly 50% were seen once. Of the sample, over 35% is held by the ten largest clones.

As for this clonotype: Its antigen is unknown. No qualities accompany the bases; no much larger clone lies one base away.

Overall study outcomes, separate from this receptor: Because donor CMV infection status was unknown, age-related changes in expanded clonotypes were potentially confounded. Observed TCR beta diversity per million T cells fell roughly linearly with age, and a significant reduction was already apparent by age roughly 40. The percentage of naive T cells measured by flow cytometry correlated strongly with observed TCR beta diversity. Compared with the aged group, the long-lived group had more naive CD4+ T cells, fewer expanded clones and increased TCR diversity, suggesting age selection. Since profiling was done on bulk unsorted PBMCs, naive and antigen-experienced compartments could not be conclusively compared. Estimates of total diversity based on one million sequenced T cells were regarded as lower bounds and as underestimates.

Between the V and J ends, shortened by 1 base and 4 bases respectively, the junction contains 13 bases. The cysteine opens and the phenylalanine closes a CDR3 of 15 amino acids. Only the CDR3 DNA is retained, 45 bases long and in frame from the first base. The germline V gene (reference sequence) supplies CDR1 SEHNR and CDR2 FQNEAQ. The donors were roughly 39 Caucasian individuals from Russia, aged roughly 6 to 90 years, who were systemically healthy. Ten milliliters of peripheral blood were drawn from each donor into EDTA-treated Vacutainer tubes. PBMCs were isolated by Ficoll-Paque density-gradient centrifugation, with at least 7 million obtained per sample. Total RNA, at least 5 micrograms per sample, was extracted from PBMCs with Trizol reagent. For every donor, flow cytometry on a PBMC aliquot measured the percentage of naive CD45RAhigh/CD27high T cells.

The TCR comes from a man aged 60-69 years in good health. Sequencing was done on a sample of blood. Recombination linked TRBV7-9 to TRBJ1-2; matching of 5 bases hints at TRBD1 as the D gene. CDR3 region: CASSLDGAFIYGYTF. The nucleotide sequence reads as follows: TGTGCCAGCAGCTTAGACGGGGCTTTTATCTATGGCTACACCTTC.